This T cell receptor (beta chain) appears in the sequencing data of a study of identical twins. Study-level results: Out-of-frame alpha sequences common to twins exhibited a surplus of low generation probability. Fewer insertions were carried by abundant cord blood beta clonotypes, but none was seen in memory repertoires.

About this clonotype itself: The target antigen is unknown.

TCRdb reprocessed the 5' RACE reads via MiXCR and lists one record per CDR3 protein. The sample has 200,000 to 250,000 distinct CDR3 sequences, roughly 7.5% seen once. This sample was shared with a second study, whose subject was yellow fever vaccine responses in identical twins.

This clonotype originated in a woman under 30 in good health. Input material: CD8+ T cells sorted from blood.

The CDR3 region is CASSQGIGVIAGDGRWDEQFF. The CDR3 DNA reads TGTGCCAGCAGCCAAGGAATTGGGGTTATAGCGGGAGACGGACGCTGGGATGAGCAGTTCTTC. V is TRBV4-2 and J is TRBJ2-1; 9 bases are shared with TRBD2. In germline, CDR1 is LGHNA, CDR2 YNFKEQ. The CDR3 contains 21 residues. V lost 1 base to trimming and J lost 8 bases; unmatched junction nucleotides: 24.